This entry lists 28 T cell receptor beta chains sequenced from one sample in a study of blood T cell repertoires in COVID-19. Using immunoSEQ multiplex PCR, the repertoire was profiled, and TCRdb retains in-frame clones only, with some absent. The sample carries fewer than 600,000 clones, roughly 87% recorded once. Material for sequencing was peripheral blood. The receptors shown here come from a man aged 18-30 years with COVID-19, enrolled during active disease.

The chain carries TRBV6-2 or TRBV6-3 and TRBJ1-5; perhaps TRBD1 as D (6 bases). The CDR3 runs 17 residues. Trimming took 0 bases from V and 0 from J, leaving 12 bases between them. Germline V gene data show CDR1 as MNHEY and CDR2 as SVGEGT. The CDR3 reads CASSYSTGQNSNQPQHF. The CDR3, as DNA: TGTGCCAGCAGTTACTCGACAGGACAGAATAGCAATCAGCCCCAGCATTTT.

This chain connects TRBV18 to TRBJ2-5; D might be TRBD2 (6 bases). Germline CDR1 KGHSH, CDR2 LQKENI. The V gene lost 2 bases and the J gene lost 5 bases, with 18 bases spanning the gap. The CDR3 runs to 16 residues. CDR3 DNA sequence: TGTGCCAGCTCACCAGGGGCCGTTCTGCGGGGTGAGACCCAGTACTTC. Protein: CASSPGAVLRGETQYF.

The chain carries TRBV9 and TRBJ2-5, with 10 bases aligning to TRBD2. CDR1 is SGDLS, CDR2 YYNGEE, per germline. The CDR3 contains 16 residues. The V segment lost 2 bases and the J segment 5 bases; nucleotides outside the gene matches: 9. The CDR3 DNA reads TGTGCCAGCAGCGTGTTGGCTAGCGGGAGTATCGAGACCCAGTACTTC. Translating gives CASSVLASGSIETQYF.

This clone appeared a single time. The chain recombines TRBV6-6 with TRBJ2-5; TRBD2 matches at 7 bases. Unmatched junction bases numbered 5, after V lost 2 bases and J lost 14 bases. The germline gives CDR1 MNHNY, CDR2 SVGAGI (reference sequence). This CDR3 is built from 11 residues. The CDR3, as DNA: TGTGCCAGCAGTTACGGTCTAGCGGCATACTTC. Translation: CASSYGLAAYF.

This chain joins TRBV4-1 and TRBJ1-2, with TRBD1 matching over 10 bases. The CDR3 consists of 15 residues. Germline CDR1 reads MGHRA; CDR2 reads YSYEKL. J lost 5 bases, V lost 3 bases, and 6 bases had no gene match. CDR3 amino acids: CASSHLGTGAYGYTF. The CDR3 DNA is TGCGCCAGCAGCCATTTGGGGACAGGGGCATATGGCTACACCTTC.

The V and J genes are TRBV5-6 and TRBJ1-5, with TRBD1 matching over 7 bases. The length of the CDR3 is 16 residues. In germline, CDR1 is SGHDT, CDR2 YYEEEE. The J segment lost 0 bases and the V segment lost 2 bases, leaving 5 bases of the junction unmatched. CDR3 sequence: CASSLQGFGSNQPQHF. In DNA, the CDR3 is TGTGCCAGCAGCTTACAGGGGTTCGGTAGCAATCAGCCCCAGCATTTT.

This rearrangement joins TRBV18 to TRBJ1-1; no definite D call. The CDR3 loop spans 16 amino acids. Between the trimmed V and J ends, which lost 0 bases and 7 bases, there was a span of 18 bases. The germline V gene encodes CDR1 KGHSH and CDR2 LQKENI. The CDR3 protein is CASSPPGSQRPLEAFF. In nucleotides, the CDR3 is TGTGCCAGCTCACCACCGGGGAGCCAGAGACCGCTTGAAGCTTTCTTT.

The chain has TRBV18 and TRBJ2-7; 10 nucleotides match TRBD1. The CDR3 extends over 16 amino acids. Germline-derived CDR1 and CDR2 are KGHSH and LQKENI. J lost 6 bases, V lost 4 bases, and 12 bases had no gene match. CDR3 bases: TGTGCCAGCTCACAGACTCAGAGGACAGGGGGATCCGAGCAGTACTTC. Its protein is CASSQTQRTGGSEQYF.

The rearrangement uses TRBV13 and TRBJ2-5, with 8 positions matching TRBD1. The length of the CDR3 is 17 residues. V lost 3 bases, J lost 1 base, and 10 bases stayed unmatched. In germline, CDR1 is PRHDT, CDR2 FYEKMQ (reference sequence). The CDR3, as DNA: TGTGCCAGCAGCTTCTCTGATCGAGGGACAGGCCAAGAGACCCAGTACTTC. The encoded protein is CASSFSDRGTGQETQYF.

The chain has TRBV4-1 and TRBJ1-2, with 10 nucleotides matching TRBD1. Germline-derived CDR1 and CDR2 are MGHRA and YSYEKL. This CDR3 region has 14 residues. The ends lost 2 bases at V and 9 bases at J; junction bases unmatched: 6. CDR3 nucleotide sequence: TGCGCCAGCAGCCAACCGGGACAGGGGAAAAGCTACACCTTC. This translates into CASSQPGQGKSYTF.

CDR3 sequence reads: CASSQGTSGVLSYNEQFF. The CDR3 nucleotides read TGCGCCAGCAGCCAAGGGACTAGCGGGGTCTTATCCTACAATGAGCAGTTCTTC. This sequence joins TRBV4-1 and TRBJ2-1; 12 nucleotides align to TRBD2. The CDR3 runs to 18 residues. The germline V gene has CDR1 MGHRA and CDR2 YSYEKL. V trimming: 1 base; J trimming: 1 base; junction bases outside the gene matches: 5.

The gene calls are TRBV6-5 and TRBJ2-7; perhaps TRBD1 as D (6 bases). Looked up from germline, CDR1 is MNHEY and CDR2 is SVGAGI. The CDR3 runs 13 residues. V lost 2 bases and J 3 bases, leaving 8 bases between the germline ends. This chain's CDR3 is CASSYKGGYEQYF. CDR3 bases: TGTGCCAGCAGTTACAAAGGGGGCTACGAGCAGTACTTC.

This chain links TRBV15 with TRBJ2-1; 9 bases are shared with TRBD1. Trimming took 3 bases from V and 3 from J; bases not matched to a gene: 9. This CDR3 contains 17 residues. Germline V CDR1 and CDR2: LNHNV, YYDKDF (reference sequence). The CDR3 here is CATSRPRTGVLYNEQFF. The CDR3 DNA follows: TGTGCCACCAGCAGGCCGCGGACAGGGGTACTCTACAATGAGCAGTTCTTC.

This clone came up once. The gene calls are TRBV20-1 and TRBJ2-5; D gene uncertain. V lost 4 bases, J lost 5 bases, and 8 bases lay in between. This CDR3 is built from 11 residues. The germline V gene has CDR1 DFQATT and CDR2 SNEGSKA (reference sequence). The CDR3 nucleotides read TGCAGTGCTATCCTGCGCGAGACCCAGTACTTC. Protein product: CSAILRETQYF.

The rearrangement links TRBV11-3 to TRBJ2-7; 7 bases align to TRBD1. Looked up from germline, CDR1 is SGHNT and CDR2 is YENEEA. CDR3 length: 12 amino acids. V trimming: 5 bases; J trimming: 6 bases; junction bases outside the gene matches: 4. The CDR3 region has the DNA TGTGCCAGCAGCCCCACAGGGGCCGAGCAGTACTTC. Its translation: CASSPTGAEQYF. Full variable domain (rest looked up from reference TRBV11-3 and TRBJ2-7): EAGVVQSPRYKIIEKKQPVAFWCNPISGHNTLYWYLQNLGQGPELLIRYENEEAVDDSQLPKDRFSAERLKGVDSTLKIQPAELGDSAVYLCASSPTGAEQYFGPGTRLTVT.

In this sample, this clone turned up once. The CDR3 sequence is CASLGTGSTEAFF. The CDR3, as DNA: TGTGCCAGCTTAGGGACAGGGAGCACTGAAGCTTTCTTT. The chain combines TRBV2 with TRBJ1-1; 9 bases agree with TRBD1. V lost 8 bases and J lost 4; bases outside the gene matches: 5. This CDR3 has 13 amino acids. The V gene's germline CDR1 is SNHLY and CDR2 FYNNEI. The whole variable domain, remainder taken from reference TRBV2 and TRBJ1-1, is EPEVTQTPSHQVTQMGQEVILRCVPISNHLYFYWYRQILGQKVEFLVSFYNNEISEKSEIFDDQFSVERPDGSNFTLKIRSTKLEDSAMYFCASLGTGSTEAFFGQGTRLTVV.

The genes are TRBV20-1 and TRBJ2-4; D may be TRBD2 (6 bases). The germline CDR1 and CDR2 sequences are DFQATT and SNEGSKA (reference sequence). V dropped 3 bases and J dropped 0 bases, with 15 bases sitting between them. The CDR3 covers 16 residues. The CDR3 region is CSASSGDLLAKNIQYF. Here the CDR3 DNA reads TGCAGTGCTAGTAGCGGCGACCTTCTAGCCAAAAACATTCAGTACTTC.

The genes are TRBV11-2 and TRBJ2-5, with 7 bases aligning to TRBD2. Germline CDR1 is SGHAT and CDR2 is FQNNGV. Losses at the gene ends were 8 bases for V and 5 bases for J; bases not matched to a gene: 11. The CDR3 sequence is 14 residues long. CDR3 amino acids: CASVGAGDMETQYF. In DNA form, the CDR3 reads TGTGCCAGCGTTGGGGCGGGGGATATGGAGACCCAGTACTTC.

The chain is built from TRBV7-8 and TRBJ2-3; D gene uncertain. The ends were cut back, 5 bases at V and 1 base at J, with 7 bases in the middle. Germline CDR1 and CDR2: SGHVS and FQNEAQ. This CDR3 spans 13 amino acids. The CDR3 sequence: CASSPIRTDTQYF. In DNA form, the CDR3 reads TGTGCCAGCAGCCCAATCCGCACAGATACGCAGTATTTT.

The rearrangement joins TRBV7-6 to TRBJ2-2, with unresolved D. The V end was cut by 5 bases, the J end by 5 bases, with 3 bases between. The CDR3 contains 11 residues. The V gene's germline CDR1 is SGHVS and CDR2 FNYEAQ. CDR3 loop: CASSLTGELFF. CDR3 in DNA: TGTGCCAGCAGCCTGACCGGGGAGCTGTTTTTT. Variable domain in full (rest from reference TRBV7-6 and TRBJ2-2): GAGVSQSPRYKVTKRGQDVALRCDPISGHVSLYWYRQALGQGPEFLTYFNYEAQQDKSGLPNDRFSAERPEGSISTLTIQRTEQRDSAMYRCASSLTGELFFGEGSRLTVL.

The J gene is TRBJ1-1, the V gene TRBV4-1, with TRBD1 as a possible D gene (5 bases). Trimming took off 2 bases at V and 4 bases at J, with 8 bases between the two ends. From germline, CDR1 is MGHRA and CDR2 YSYEKL. The CDR3 contains 13 residues. CDR3 loop: CASSQSGFTEAFF. DNA of the CDR3: TGCGCCAGCAGCCAATCAGGGTTCACTGAAGCTTTCTTT.

This sequence joins TRBV30 and TRBJ2-5, with D possibly matching TRBD1 (5 bases). Looked up from germline, CDR1 is GTSNPN and CDR2 is SVGIG (reference sequence). This CDR3 has 12 amino acids. Trimming took off 2 bases at V and 7 bases at J, with 11 bases between the two ends. The CDR3 loop is CAWSKTQGTQYF. The CDR3 region has the DNA TGTGCCTGGAGTAAGACTCAGGGGACCCAGTACTTC.

This clone has a single count. The chain combines TRBV5-1 with TRBJ1-1; no reliable D call. The CDR3 spans 14 residues. V lost 0 bases, J lost 0 bases, and 6 bases lay in between. Germline V gives CDR1 SGHRS, CDR2 YFSETQ. The CDR3 reads CASSLDQLNTEAFF. CDR3 nucleotides: TGCGCCAGCAGCTTGGACCAGTTGAACACTGAAGCTTTCTTT.

The chain employs TRBV5-6 and TRBJ1-4; D unclear. Trimming stripped 4 bases from V and 7 bases from J, with 17 bases between. The CDR3 has 15 residues. Germline V gene data show CDR1 as SGHDT and CDR2 as YYEEEE. The chain's CDR3 is CASSLLGEESEKLFF. Here the CDR3 DNA reads TGTGCCAGCAGCCTGCTCGGGGAAGAGAGTGAAAAACTGTTTTTT.

This clone was counted between two and nine times. This chain connects TRBV6-5 to TRBJ2-1, with D maybe TRBD1 (5 bases). CDR3 length: 14 residues. Per germline, CDR1 MNHEY and CDR2 SVGAGI. Trimming took 0 bases from V and 3 from J, leaving 6 bases between them. CDR3: CASSYSDSYNEQFF. The CDR3 DNA reads as TGTGCCAGCAGTTACTCAGACAGCTACAATGAGCAGTTCTTC.

The rearrangement links TRBV5-1 to TRBJ2-5; 8 nucleotides line up with TRBD1. Germline CDR1 is SGHRS and CDR2 is YFSETQ. V dropped 0 bases and J dropped 5; count of bases not matched to a gene: 12. There are 17 residues in the CDR3. The CDR3 sequence: CASSLVPTGANWETQYF. The CDR3 DNA follows: TGCGCCAGCAGCTTGGTCCCGACAGGGGCGAACTGGGAGACCCAGTACTTC.

The chain combines TRBV27 with TRBJ1-1; no clear D gene. The CDR3 extends over 15 amino acids. V lost 2 bases and J 1 base, leaving 11 bases between the germline ends. CDR1 MNHEY and CDR2 SMNVEV come from the germline V gene (reference sequence). This CDR3 reads CASSLAPPGNTEAFF. DNA for the CDR3: TGTGCCAGCAGTTTAGCCCCCCCGGGGAACACTGAAGCTTTCTTT.

The rearrangement links TRBV27 to TRBJ1-1; D might be TRBD1 (6 bases). With 3 bases removed from V and 4 bases from J, the gap between germline ends came to 15 bases. The CDR3 runs to 15 residues. Germline V gives CDR1 MNHEY, CDR2 SMNVEV (reference sequence). The DNA for the CDR3 is TGTGCCAGCAGTTTGGGGGCAGGGGCGTCCACTGAAGCTTTCTTT. This gives the protein CASSLGAGASTEAFF.